This record covers a single TCR beta chain. Its target is unknown. This CDR3 is 16 amino acids long. Germline CDR1 reads MNHEY; CDR2 reads SVGEGT. The authors ran a second PCR of roughly 6 to 11 cycles using a sample-barcoded 5' primer and a J-beta primer mix. All cDNA molecules were each tagged by a template-switch adaptor with 12 random nucleotides. MiXCR, applied by TCRdb to the 5' RACE reads, yields one record per CDR3 protein. The sample contains under 2,000,000 distinct CDR3 sequences, 49% of which appear only once. The data belong to a study of blood T cells in healthy people across ages. Study as a whole: Roughly one uniquely barcoded beta molecule per two T cells was captured. The study's findings and limits: Both naive CD4+ cell counts and diversity were greater in long-lived donors than in aged donors.

The rearrangement joins TRBV6-2 or TRBV6-3 to TRBJ2-5, with TRBD1 as a possible D gene (5 bases). Judging by the DNA end, TRBJ2-7 fits better; the J call may be wrong. This TCR derives from a woman in her forties in good health. Sequenced sample: blood. The CDR3 sequence: CASRPPAGKGYYEQYF. For the CDR3, the DNA is TGTGCCAGCAGGCCCCCTGCAGGGAAGGGGTACTACGAGCAGTACTTC.